The 27 T cell receptor beta chains given below trace back to one sample, sequenced in a study of CD8+ T cells in alopecia areata. RNA extraction was followed by reverse transcription into cDNA, which acted as the sequencing template. The method was immunoSEQ multiplex PCR; TCRdb's version includes in-frame clones alone and lacks a portion of them. The sample is made up of under 350,000 clones, none counted only once. CD4, CD8alpha, NKG2D, NKG2ACE and other markers guided sorting of pooled cutaneous lymph node cells. The sequenced material came from CD4+ T cells sorted from a lymph node. The receptors here all came from a C3H/HeJ mouse with alopecia areata. The strain's MHC: H2-k.

This clone has more than one count but fewer than ten. A much larger clonotype is one base distant, so this may be a read error. Each gene name is a mouse one. Sequencing ends 4 residues short of the CDR3 end; the germline J gene provides the rest. At the DNA level, this CDR3 is encoded by other sequences in the same sample as well. The J gene is TRBJ1-2, the V gene TRBV13-3; D ambiguous. With 2 bases removed from V and 0 bases from J, the gap between germline ends came to 5 bases. Germline V gene data show CDR1 as NNHDY and CDR2 as SYVADS. This CDR3 spans 13 amino acids. The CDR3 spells CASSDPTNSDYTF. CDR3 DNA, as far as it was read: TGTGCCAGCAGTGACCCAACAAACTCC.

The sample holds a few counts of this clone. Mouse gene names and germline throughout. The read stops 4 residues short of the end of the CDR3; the missing end is completed from the germline J gene. This chain uses TRBV13-1 with TRBJ1-2, with TRBD1 matching over 7 bases. This CDR3 has 16 amino acids. With V trimmed by 0 bases and J by 2 bases, 7 bases remained unmatched. CDR1 NSHNY and CDR2 SYGAGN come from the germline V gene. CDR3 sequence reads: CASSDAPGGTNSDYTF. CDR3 bases read: TGTGCCAGCAGTGATGCCCCAGGGGGGACGAACTCC.

This clone appeared a few times. This may come from a read error, since a much larger clone is one base off. Mouse germline and gene names are used. The sequence runs out 4 residues before the end of the CDR3; the remainder is reconstructed from the germline J gene. Distinct nucleotide sequences in the sample also encode this CDR3. The chain combines TRBV13-2 with TRBJ2-1, with D possibly matching TRBD2 (6 bases). Germline CDR1 NNHNN, CDR2 SYGAGS (reference sequence). V was cut by 1 base and J by 3 bases, with 8 bases left in between. This CDR3 region has 14 residues. The covered CDR3 bases are TGTGCCAGCGGTGATCCGGGGGGCTATGCT. Its protein product is CASGDPGGYA. The full CDR3 reads CASGDPGGYAEQFF.

As for this clone: Gene names follow the mouse nomenclature. The missing CDR3 end, 4 residues past where the read stops, is filled in from the germline J gene. The V gene is TRBV17, the J gene TRBJ2-1; 8 nucleotides agree with TRBD1. The germline gives CDR1 MNHDT, CDR2 YYDKIL. After removal of 6 bases from V and 6 bases from J, the junction contained 4 bases not matched to a gene. The CDR3 has 13 amino acids. The DNA read from the CDR3 is TGTGCTAGCAGAAGGACAGGGACTGCT. Its protein is CASRRTGTA. The full CDR3 protein reads CASRRTGTAEQFF.

This clone was counted at least ten times. Gene names and germline refer to mouse. The missing CDR3 end, 4 residues past where the read stops, is filled in from the germline J gene. The chain employs TRBV17 and TRBJ2-7; a weak D match, TRBD1 (5 bases). Germline V lookup: CDR1 MNHDT, CDR2 YYDKIL. Trimming took off 0 bases at V and 0 bases at J, with 9 bases between the two ends. CDR3 length equals 15 residues. The CDR3 region is CASSRDWQGSYEQYF. The DNA read from the CDR3 is TGTGCTAGCAGTAGAGATTGGCAGGGCTCCTAT.

This clone was seen more than once but under ten times. Germline and genes: mouse. The read terminates 4 residues before the CDR3 end, so the remaining end is supplied by the germline J gene. The chain links TRBV1 to TRBJ2-5, with D perhaps TRBD2 (6 bases). This CDR3 is built from 15 residues. Trimming took 0 bases from V and 2 from J, leaving 9 bases between them. Germline V CDR1 and CDR2: NSQYPW, LRSPGD (reference sequence). The CDR3 bases that were read are TGCACCTGCAGTGCAGATACTGGGAGCCAAGAC. Translated, it gives CTCSADTGSQD. The full CDR3 reads CTCSADTGSQDTQYF.

This clone was seen more than once but under ten times. Gene names refer to mouse genes. The read terminates 4 residues ahead of where the CDR3 ends, so the germline J gene completes it. This chain uses TRBV14 with TRBJ1-2; 9 nucleotides match TRBD1. Germline V gene data show CDR1 as SGHDT and CDR2 as FRDEAV. V dropped 5 bases and J dropped 3; count of bases not matched to a gene: 5. This CDR3 has 14 amino acids. The sequenced CDR3 bases are TGTGCCAGCAGAACGACAGGGGGGGACTCC. Translation: CASRTTGGDS. The full CDR3 reads CASRTTGGDSDYTF. Looking up the rest from reference TRBV14 and TRBJ1-2 gives the full variable domain: EAGVTQSPRYAVLQEGQAVSFWCDPISGHDTLYWYQQPRDQGPQLLVYFRDEAVIDNSQLPSDRFSAVRPKGTNSTLKIQSAKQGDTATYLCASRTTGGDSDYTFGSGTRLLVI.

This clone was seen a few times. Mouse gene names and germline throughout. The read ends 4 residues shy of where the CDR3 ends; the end is completed using the germline J gene. The chain uses TRBV13-1 and TRBJ2-3, with 9 nucleotides matching TRBD1. This CDR3 has 16 amino acids. Germline V gene data show CDR1 as NSHNY and CDR2 as SYGAGN. Germline trimming cut 1 base from V and 0 bases from J; bases unmatched to any gene: 3. This CDR3 reads CASSDRDRVSAETLYF. The CDR3 bases that were read are TGTGCCAGCAGTGATAGGGACAGGGTTAGTGCAGAA.

This clone was detected a few times. The gene names given are mouse names. The read ends 4 residues early relative to the CDR3; the germline J gene fills the gap. The genes are TRBV13-1 and TRBJ2-2; the match to TRBD1 covers 9 bases. The CDR3 has 16 amino acids. In germline, CDR1 is NSHNY, CDR2 SYGAGN. The V and J ends lost 3 bases and 1 base, in that order; junction bases with no gene match: 4. The CDR3: CASSVLGQGNTGQLYF. The CDR3 DNA, read in part, is TGTGCCAGCAGTGTCCTGGGACAGGGAAACACCGGG.

A note on this clone: The germline and genes are mouse ones. The read ends 3 residues early relative to the CDR3; the germline J gene fills the gap. The chain links TRBV13-2 to TRBJ1-6, with 7 positions matching TRBD1. TRBJ1-6 is sorted into the ORF group, with uncertain function. The V gene's germline CDR1 is NNHNN and CDR2 SYGAGS (reference sequence). The V and J ends lost 3 bases and 0 bases, in that order; junction bases with no gene match: 3. The CDR3 totals 16 residues. Incomplete CDR3 DNA: TGTGCCAGCGGTGCGGGACAGTATTCCTATAATTCGCCC. Translated: CASGAGQYSYNSP. The complete CDR3 protein is CASGAGQYSYNSPLYF.

The sample holds a few counts of this clone. Gene names and germline match the mouse. The read ends 4 residues shy of where the CDR3 ends; the end is completed using the germline J gene. The rearrangement joins TRBV31 to TRBJ2-3; perhaps TRBD1 as D (6 bases). The CDR3 covers 14 residues. The V and J ends lost 0 bases and 2 bases respectively, with 9 bases between them. Germline-derived CDR1 and CDR2 are GKSSPN and SITVG. The CDR3 protein is CAWSLGQNAETLYF. Partial CDR3 DNA: TGTGCCTGGAGTCTAGGACAGAATGCAGAA.

This clone was counted a few times. Gene names refer to mouse genes. The CDR3 end is not reached by the read, which stops 4 residues before it; the germline J gene fills it in. The chain employs TRBV19 and TRBJ2-7, with 9 bases aligning to TRBD2. Unmatched junction bases numbered 3, after V lost 5 bases and J lost 0 bases. This CDR3 comprises 14 residues. Germline loops: CDR1 FNHDT, CDR2 SITEND (reference sequence). The CDR3 sequence is CASRGLGNSYEQYF. The covered CDR3 bases are TGTGCCAGCAGAGGACTGGGGAACTCCTAT.

Points on this clone: Gene names and germline refer to mouse. The CDR3 end is not reached by the read, which stops 4 residues before it; the germline J gene fills it in. In the same sample, other DNA sequences code for this CDR3. The V and J genes are TRBV17 and TRBJ2-5, with D perhaps TRBD2 (7 bases). The germline V gene has CDR1 MNHDT and CDR2 YYDKIL. CDR3 length: 13 residues. The sequenced CDR3 bases are TGTGCTAGCAGTAGGGGGGGCGAGGAC. Its translation: CASSRGGED. The full CDR3 reads CASSRGGEDTQYF.

This clone came up a few times. Genes and germline come from the mouse. The CDR3 reads CASGGPRGRREDTQYF. The DNA read from the CDR3 is TGTGCCAGCGGTGGCCCCAGGGGGCGCAGGGAAGAC. The rearrangement joins TRBV13-2 to TRBJ2-5; 8 bases are a match to TRBD1. The sequenced fragment ends 4 residues before the CDR3 boundary, so the rest is inferred from the germline J gene. There are 16 residues in the CDR3. Germline V gene lookup returns CDR1 NNHNN and CDR2 SYGAGS (reference sequence).

Regarding this clone: The germline and genes are mouse ones. The missing CDR3 end, 4 residues past where the read stops, is filled in from the germline J gene. V gene TRBV13-3 combines with J gene TRBJ2-5, with 8 bases fitting TRBD1. The CDR3 extends over 13 amino acids. Germline values: CDR1 NNHDY, CDR2 SYVADS. The sequenced part of the CDR3 DNA is TGTGCCAGCAGGGAGACAGGGGAAGAC. Protein: CASRETGED. The whole CDR3 protein reads CASRETGEDTQYF.

This clone was observed a few times. Gene names and germline match the mouse. CDR3 protein: CASSSTGGDYTF. CDR3 bases read: TGTGCTAGCAGTAGCACAGGGGGC. This sequence joins TRBV17 and TRBJ1-2, with 8 bases lining up with TRBD1. With the read ending 4 residues before the CDR3 end, the germline J gene is used to fill in that end. CDR3 size: 12 residues. Per germline, CDR1 MNHDT and CDR2 YYDKIL.

As concerns this clone: Gene names refer to mouse genes. The missing CDR3 end, 4 residues past where the read stops, is filled in from the germline J gene. Other DNA sequences in this sample translate to the same CDR3. The chain is built from TRBV5 and TRBJ2-5; D is ambiguous. Germline CDR1 and CDR2: LGHNA and YNLKQL (reference sequence). This CDR3 contains 11 residues. The part of the CDR3 DNA that was read is TGTGCCAGCAGCCAGAAGGAC. It yields the protein CASSQKD. The CDR3 in full is CASSQKDTQYF.

This clone was counted a few times. Gene names and germline refer to mouse. The read terminates 4 residues before the CDR3 end, so the remaining end is supplied by the germline J gene. The chain combines TRBV5 with TRBJ2-2; D is possibly TRBD1 (6 bases). This CDR3 has 16 residues. CDR1 and CDR2 from the germline V gene are LGHNA and YNLKQL (reference sequence). The V and J ends lost 0 bases and 0 bases respectively, with 8 bases between them. The chain's CDR3 is CASSQDRTANTGQLYF. The DNA read from the CDR3 is TGTGCCAGCAGCCAAGATCGGACAGCAAACACCGGG.

A few counts support this clone. Mouse germline and gene names are used. The missing CDR3 end, 4 residues past where the read stops, is filled in from the germline J gene. Other DNA sequences within the sample encode an identical CDR3. The V gene is TRBV19, the J gene TRBJ2-1; 7 nucleotides line up with TRBD1. CDR3 length: 15 residues. The V segment lost 4 bases and the J segment 0 bases; nucleotides outside the gene matches: 4. The germline gives CDR1 FNHDT, CDR2 SITEND (reference sequence). Incomplete CDR3 DNA: TGTGCCAGCAGTCCGCACAGGGGTAACTATGCT. This sequence encodes CASSPHRGNYA. In full, the CDR3 is CASSPHRGNYAEQFF.

Points on this clone: The gene symbols are mouse symbols. CDR3 sequence reads: CTCSAPTGHYAEQFF. The part of the CDR3 DNA that was read is TGCACCTGCAGTGCCCCGACAGGGCACTATGCT. The rearrangement links TRBV1 to TRBJ2-1; TRBD1 aligns across 7 bases. The read gets to within 4 residues of the CDR3 end, and the germline J gene fills in the rest. Germline V gene lookup returns CDR1 NSQYPW and CDR2 LRSPGD (reference sequence). The CDR3 covers 15 residues. Trimming took 3 bases from V and 2 from J; bases not matched to a gene: 4.

About this clone itself: Mouse gene names apply. The sequenced fragment ends 3 residues before the CDR3 boundary, so the rest is inferred from the germline J gene. The V gene is TRBV1, the J gene TRBJ1-6; possibly TRBD1 for D (6 bases). TRBJ1-6 is an ORF for which the function is uncertain. The CDR3 totals 15 residues. The ends were cut back, 7 bases at V and 0 bases at J, with 10 bases in the middle. CDR1 NSQYPW and CDR2 LRSPGD come from the germline V gene (reference sequence). This CDR3 is CTCTEDSSYNSPLYF. Partial CDR3 DNA: TGCACCTGCACAGAGGACAGTTCCTATAATTCGCCC.

This clone was observed a handful of times. Gene names denote mouse genes. With the read ending 4 residues before the CDR3 end, the germline J gene is used to fill in that end. This chain connects TRBV13-3 to TRBJ2-1, with TRBD2 matching 7 bases. V shed 7 bases, J shed 6 bases, and the junction held 7 bases outside the gene matches. The CDR3 is 13 residues long. The germline gives CDR1 NNHDY, CDR2 SYVADS. The CDR3 protein is CASLGGGSAEQFF. The sequenced CDR3 bases are TGTGCCAGCCTTGGTGGGGGGAGTGCT.

To note about this clone: Gene names and germline refer to mouse. The read terminates 4 residues ahead of where the CDR3 ends, so the germline J gene completes it. The V gene is TRBV17, the J gene TRBJ2-1; D perhaps matches TRBD2 (5 bases). The CDR3 loop spans 12 amino acids. Germline assignment: CDR1 MNHDT and CDR2 YYDKIL. CDR3 bases read: TGTGCTAGCAGTAATCTGGGCTCT. Translating it yields CASSNLGS. The CDR3, in full, reads CASSNLGSEQFF. The full variable domain, rest sourced from reference TRBV17 and TRBJ2-1, is DTTVKQNPRYKLARVGKPVNLICSQTMNHDTMYWYQKKPNQAPKLLLFYYDKILNREADTFEKFQSSRPNNSFCSLYIGSAGLEYSAMYLCASSNLGSEQFFGPGTRLTVL.

This clone has ten or more counts. Mouse gene names and germline throughout. Read data end 4 residues before the CDR3 end; the end is taken from the germline J gene. This chain joins TRBV5 and TRBJ2-4; maybe TRBD1 (5 bases). The CDR3 covers 14 residues. From germline, CDR1 is LGHNA and CDR2 YNLKQL (reference sequence). The chain's CDR3 is CASSQDPGMNTLYF. The covered CDR3 bases are TGTGCCAGCAGCCAAGACCCAGGGATGAAC.

With respect to this clone: Here the gene names and germline are mouse. Incomplete CDR3 DNA: TGTGCCAGCGGTGATATGTGGGGGATGGCAGTCACCGGG. As protein: CASGDMWGMAVTG. The entire CDR3 is CASGDMWGMAVTGQLYF. The chain links TRBV13-2 to TRBJ2-2, with D possibly TRBD2 on 6 matching bases. The sequence runs out 4 residues before the end of the CDR3; the remainder is reconstructed from the germline J gene. V gave up 1 base and J gave up 4 bases, with 17 bases separating them. This CDR3 region has 17 residues. CDR1 is NNHNN and CDR2 is SYGAGS in the germline V gene (reference sequence).

In the case of this clone: The gene symbols are mouse symbols. The read stops 4 residues short of the end of the CDR3; the missing end is completed from the germline J gene. J is TRBJ2-2 and V is TRBV1; perhaps TRBD1 as D (5 bases). Germline CDR1 NSQYPW, CDR2 LRSPGD (reference sequence). There are 14 residues in the CDR3. CDR3 bases read: TGCACCTGCAGTGCAGGCAGGGCGGGCGGG. Translation gives CTCSAGRAGG. The full CDR3 protein is CTCSAGRAGGQLYF.

This clone has just a few counts. Genes and germline come from the mouse. The CDR3 is cut off 4 residues early in the read; its end comes from the germline J gene. The chain employs TRBV1 and TRBJ1-2; 7 positions agree with TRBD1. Per the germline V gene, CDR1 is NSQYPW and CDR2 is LRSPGD (reference sequence). This CDR3 is built from 15 residues. The trim removed 0 bases at V and 2 bases at J, leaving 3 bases unmatched. The CDR3 region is CTCSADVTGNSDYTF. The sequenced part of the CDR3 DNA is TGCACCTGCAGTGCAGATGTGACAGGGAACTCC.